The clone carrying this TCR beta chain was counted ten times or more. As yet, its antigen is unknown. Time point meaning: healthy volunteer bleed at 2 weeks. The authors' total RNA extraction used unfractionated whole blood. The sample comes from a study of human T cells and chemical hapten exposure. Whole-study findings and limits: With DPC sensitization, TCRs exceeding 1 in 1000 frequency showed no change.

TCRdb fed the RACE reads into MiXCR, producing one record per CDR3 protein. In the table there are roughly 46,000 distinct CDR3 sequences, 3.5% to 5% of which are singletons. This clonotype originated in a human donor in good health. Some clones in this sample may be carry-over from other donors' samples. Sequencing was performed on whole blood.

Here the CDR3 DNA reads TGTGCCAGCAGCCGTTATGCACTAGCGGGAGGGCCAGATACGCAGTATTTT. Its protein product is CASSRYALAGGPDTQYF. The chain links TRBV9 to TRBJ2-3; 13 nucleotides align to TRBD2. The CDR3 totals 17 residues. V lost 4 bases and J lost 4; bases outside the gene matches: 9. Germline V gene lookup returns CDR1 SGDLS and CDR2 YYNGEE.